Presented here are 26 T cell receptor beta chains from one specimen sequenced in a study of T cell changes during pregnancy in multiple sclerosis. Sequencing was performed with immunoSEQ multiplex PCR; in TCRdb, only in-frame clones are kept and a portion is missing. Altogether 72,000 or so clones are present, around 93% being singletons, with the ten largest covering roughly 2.5%. This specimen consisted of peripheral blood, obtained in the second trimester of pregnancy. The receptors were sampled from a female donor with multiple sclerosis, enrolled in a pregnancy study.

This sequence joins TRBV7-9 and TRBJ2-7, with 7 nucleotides matching TRBD2. The trim removed 5 bases at V and 2 bases at J, leaving 3 bases unmatched. This CDR3 is 13 amino acids long. CDR1 and CDR2 from the germline V gene are SEHNR and FQNEAQ (reference sequence). In nucleotides, the CDR3 is TGTGCCAGCAGCCGCGGGAGTCCCTACGAGCAGTACTTC. Translation gives CASSRGSPYEQYF. The full variable domain, completed using reference TRBV7-9 and TRBJ2-7, is DTGVSQNPRHKITKRGQNVTFRCDPISEHNRLYWYRQTLGQGPEFLTYFQNEAQLEKSRLLSDRFSAERPKGSFSTLEIQRTEQGDSAMYLCASSRGSPYEQYFGPGTRLTVT.

The gene calls are TRBV27 and TRBJ1-6; D is possibly TRBD1 (6 bases). CDR1 MNHEY and CDR2 SMNVEV come from the germline V gene (reference sequence). V lost 2 bases and J 1 base, leaving 12 bases between the germline ends. The CDR3 contains 17 residues. As DNA, the CDR3 is TGTGCCAGCAGTTTAGGCAGGGGCGCTTCCTATAATTCACCCCTCCACTTT. Translation: CASSLGRGASYNSPLHF.

The chain recombines TRBV19 with TRBJ1-1; D possibly corresponds to TRBD1 (5 bases). The V end was cut by 4 bases, the J end by 3 bases, with 12 bases between. The CDR3 runs to 14 residues. Per germline, CDR1 LNHDA and CDR2 SQIVND (reference sequence). CDR3 nucleotide sequence: TGTGCCAGTAGTAGATCACAGGAGTACACTGAAGCTTTCTTT. It is translated as CASSRSQEYTEAFF.

This sequence joins TRBV25-1 and TRBJ1-2, with 7 bases lining up with TRBD1. Trimming took 7 bases from V and 4 from J; bases not matched to a gene: 12. The CDR3 consists of 15 residues. CDR1 and CDR2 from the germline V gene are MGHDK and SYGVNS. Written as DNA, the CDR3 is TGTGCCAGCAACGGGTACGAGAGGGGGCTCTATGGCTACACCTTC. Encoded protein: CASNGYERGLYGYTF.

The chain has TRBV18 and TRBJ2-7; D might be TRBD2 (5 bases). Germline loops: CDR1 KGHSH, CDR2 LQKENI. Trimming cost V 2 bases and J 2 bases, with 19 bases left between them. The CDR3 is 17 residues long. CDR3 sequence: CASSPIGLPEGTYEQYF. The CDR3 DNA sequence: TGTGCCAGCTCACCAATCGGGCTCCCCGAGGGTACCTACGAGCAGTACTTC.

The rearrangement links TRBV18 to TRBJ1-5; D unclear. Trimming cost V 1 base and J 1 base, with 8 bases left between them. The germline gives CDR1 KGHSH, CDR2 LQKENI. The CDR3 contains 15 residues. The CDR3 region has the DNA TGTGCCAGCTCACCACGAGGCAGAAGCAATCAGCCCCAGCATTTT. Translation gives CASSPRGRSNQPQHF.

The V call is TRBV21-1, the J call TRBJ2-1; the table's D call, TRBD2, has no DNA check behind it. TRBV21-1 is noted as a pseudogene. The CDR3 runs to 16 residues. Written as DNA, the CDR3 is TGTGCCAGCACCCCCACTAGCCACAGCTCCTACAATGAGCAGTTCTTC. Translation: CASTPTSHSSYNEQFF.

V gene TRBV10-3 combines with J gene TRBJ2-7; TRBD1 matches 10 bases. CDR1 ENHRY and CDR2 SYGVKD come from the germline V gene. After removal of 4 bases from V and 0 bases from J, the junction contained 9 bases not matched to a gene. The CDR3 runs to 17 residues. CDR3 protein: CAISAQVGQGTSYEQYF. CDR3 sequence (DNA): TGTGCCATCAGTGCCCAAGTGGGACAGGGGACCTCCTACGAGCAGTACTTC.

The chain couples TRBV9 to TRBJ1-1; TRBD1 matches at 7 bases. CDR3 length equals 14 residues. V lost 4 bases, J lost 4 bases, and 7 bases stayed unmatched. Looked up from germline, CDR1 is SGDLS and CDR2 is YYNGEE. In DNA, the CDR3 is TGTGCCAGCAGCCTCGACAGGGTGGCCACTGAAGCTTTCTTT. This translates into CASSLDRVATEAFF.

This clone occurred a few times. The V call is TRBV19, the J call TRBJ2-1, with 8 positions matching TRBD2. The CDR3 sequence is 17 residues long. V shed 3 bases, J shed 7 bases, and the junction held 14 bases outside the gene matches. The germline CDR1 and CDR2 sequences are LNHDA and SQIVND (reference sequence). CDR3 amino acids: CASSISRLAPTGNEQFF. The CDR3 region has the DNA TGTGCCAGTAGTATCTCTCGACTAGCGCCGACAGGTAATGAGCAGTTCTTC.

The count of this clone is one. The rearrangement joins TRBV11-2 to TRBJ2-7, with D perhaps TRBD2 (6 bases). Between the trimmed V and J ends, which lost 3 bases and 3 bases, there was a span of 9 bases. The CDR3 extends over 13 amino acids. Germline loops: CDR1 SGHAT, CDR2 FQNNGV. The CDR3 loop is CASSLGGLYEQYF. The CDR3 DNA sequence: TGTGCCAGCAGCTTGGGGGGTCTCTACGAGCAGTACTTC.

This clone turned up a few times. V gene TRBV18 combines with J gene TRBJ1-3, with a tentative D call TRBD1 (6 bases). The CDR3 length is 16 residues. Germline V CDR1 and CDR2: KGHSH, LQKENI. With 0 bases removed from V and 0 bases from J, the gap between germline ends came to 9 bases. CDR3 in amino acids: CASSPPGAYSGNTIYF. In DNA form, the CDR3 reads TGTGCCAGCTCACCACCGGGGGCCTACTCTGGAAACACCATATATTTT.

The chain couples TRBV5-6 to TRBJ1-2; D ambiguous. Germline assignment: CDR1 SGHDT and CDR2 YYEEEE. This CDR3 is 14 amino acids long. Between the trimmed V and J ends, which lost 0 bases and 5 bases, there was a span of 11 bases. CDR3 sequence: CASSLVFSLYGYTF. The CDR3 coding sequence is TGTGCCAGCAGCTTGGTCTTTTCCCTGTATGGCTACACCTTC.

In DNA form, the CDR3 reads TGTGCCAGCAGCTGGGGACAGGGGAATTCACCCCTCCACTTT. Translating it yields CASSWGQGNSPLHF. The chain combines TRBV7-9 with TRBJ1-6; 10 bases line up with TRBD1. The V and J ends lost 4 bases and 7 bases, in that order; junction bases with no gene match: 1. The CDR3 sequence is 14 residues long. Germline loops: CDR1 SEHNR, CDR2 FQNEAQ (reference sequence).

CDR3 sequence: CASSLVLQGAQEQYF. The CDR3 nucleotides read TGCGCCAGCAGCTTGGTCCTGCAGGGGGCGCAGGAGCAGTACTTC. V is TRBV5-1 and J is TRBJ2-7; TRBD1 aligns across 8 bases. The CDR3 runs to 15 residues. V shed 0 bases, J shed 7 bases, and the junction held 9 bases outside the gene matches. The V gene's germline CDR1 is SGHRS and CDR2 YFSETQ.

The CDR3 reads CASSVGLAGGISTDTQYF. The DNA for the CDR3 is TGTGCCAGCAGCGTGGGACTAGCGGGGGGGATTAGCACAGATACGCAGTATTTT. The genes are TRBV9 and TRBJ2-3; 16 positions agree with TRBD2. Losses at the gene ends were 2 bases for V and 0 bases for J; bases not matched to a gene: 3. Germline CDR1 reads SGDLS; CDR2 reads YYNGEE. The CDR3 spans 18 residues.

The chain employs TRBV9 and TRBJ1-1; tentatively, D is TRBD1 (6 bases). Germline CDR1 reads SGDLS; CDR2 reads YYNGEE. This CDR3 is 15 amino acids long. Trimming pared 2 bases from V and 0 bases from J, leaving 11 bases between. Written as DNA, the CDR3 is TGTGCCAGCAGCGTGGACAGACACATGAACACTGAAGCTTTCTTT. This sequence encodes CASSVDRHMNTEAFF.

The rearrangement uses TRBV5-1 and TRBJ2-5; D may be TRBD2 (6 bases). This CDR3 is 15 amino acids long. Trimming cost V 1 base and J 1 base, with 11 bases left between them. The germline gives CDR1 SGHRS, CDR2 YFSETQ. The CDR3 coding sequence is TGCGCCAGCAGCTTGAGAGGGACTTCCCAAGAGACCCAGTACTTC. Residues: CASSLRGTSQETQYF.

The chain combines TRBV13 with TRBJ2-7; D is perhaps TRBD1 (6 bases). Trimming left V 0 bases short and J 10 bases short, with 22 bases between. The CDR3 contains 16 residues. CDR1 PRHDT and CDR2 FYEKMQ come from the germline V gene (reference sequence). The CDR3 DNA is TGTGCCAGCAGCTTAGGGTCTTGGCAGGGGCCATCCGAACAGTACTTC. This encodes CASSLGSWQGPSEQYF. The full variable domain, with the rest looked up from reference TRBV13 and TRBJ2-7, is AAGVIQSPRHLIKEKRETATLKCYPIPRHDTVYWYQQGPGQDPQFLISFYEKMQSDKGSIPDRFSAQQFSDYHSELNMSSLELGDSALYFCASSLGSWQGPSEQYFGPGTRLTVT.

This clone was seen just once. This chain uses TRBV11-2 with TRBJ2-2, with 10 bases identical to TRBD2. J lost 5 bases, V lost 4 bases, and 4 bases had no gene match. The CDR3 covers 15 residues. CDR1 is SGHAT, CDR2 FQNNGV, per germline. Written as DNA, the CDR3 is TGTGCCAGCAGCTCAGGACTAGCGGCTACCGGGGAGCTGTTTTTT. Translation: CASSSGLAATGELFF.

The chain joins TRBV4-1 to TRBJ1-2; the match to TRBD1 covers 7 bases. V was clipped by 3 bases and J by 6 bases; unmatched bases: 13. The CDR3 runs to 16 residues. Germline V CDR1 and CDR2: MGHRA, YSYEKL. The CDR3 DNA reads as TGCGCCAGCAGCCACCCCTCTCAGGGACAGAAAAATGGCTACACCTTC. As protein: CASSHPSQGQKNGYTF.

The chain is built from TRBV2 and TRBJ2-7, with D perhaps TRBD2 (6 bases). With 7 bases removed from V and 2 bases from J, the gap between germline ends came to 15 bases. The CDR3 runs 14 residues. The V gene's germline CDR1 is SNHLY and CDR2 FYNNEI. For the CDR3, the DNA is TGTGCCAGCAAGAAGGACTATCCAGCCTACGAGCAGTACTTC. Protein product: CASKKDYPAYEQYF.

V and J are TRBV11-2 and TRBJ1-2; D is unresolved. CDR1 SGHAT and CDR2 FQNNGV come from the germline V gene. This CDR3 spans 15 amino acids. V was trimmed by 1 base and J by 2 bases, leaving 11 bases between them. CDR3 coding DNA: TGTGCCAGCAGCTTAGCGGGGAAAACCAACTATGGCTACACCTTC. This encodes CASSLAGKTNYGYTF. Full variable domain (remainder filled in from reference TRBV11-2 and TRBJ1-2): EAGVAQSPRYKIIEKRQSVAFWCNPISGHATLYWYQQILGQGPKLLIQFQNNGVVDDSQLPKDRFSAERLKGVDSTLKIQPAKLEDSAVYLCASSLAGKTNYGYTFGSGTRLTVV.

The chain is built from TRBV18 and TRBJ1-6; D is perhaps TRBD1 (6 bases). The CDR3 has 14 amino acids. The germline V and J ends were trimmed by 10 bases and 15 bases, with 25 bases remaining between them. CDR1 and CDR2 (germline): KGHSH, LQKENI. CDR3 loop: CAIMDSQLHGLLHF. The CDR3 region has the DNA TGTGCCATCATGGACAGCCAACTACACGGTCTCCTCCACTTT.

Only one count was recorded for this clone. The chain is built from TRBV7-9 and TRBJ1-1, with D perhaps TRBD1 (5 bases). Trimming took off 4 bases at V and 6 bases at J, with 15 bases between the two ends. The CDR3 contains 14 residues. Germline V gene sequence: CDR1 SEHNR, CDR2 FQNEAQ (reference sequence). The CDR3 is CASSSLGGSAEAFF. The CDR3 nucleotides are TGTGCCAGCAGCTCACTGGGGGGGAGCGCTGAAGCTTTCTTT.

V usage is TRBV9 and J usage is TRBJ1-3; D remains ambiguous. The ends were cut back, 2 bases at V and 5 bases at J, with 8 bases in the middle. The germline gives CDR1 SGDLS, CDR2 YYNGEE. The CDR3 sequence is 13 residues long. In DNA form, the CDR3 reads TGTGCCAGCAGCGTTCACAGAAGAAACACCATATATTTT. It encodes CASSVHRRNTIYF.